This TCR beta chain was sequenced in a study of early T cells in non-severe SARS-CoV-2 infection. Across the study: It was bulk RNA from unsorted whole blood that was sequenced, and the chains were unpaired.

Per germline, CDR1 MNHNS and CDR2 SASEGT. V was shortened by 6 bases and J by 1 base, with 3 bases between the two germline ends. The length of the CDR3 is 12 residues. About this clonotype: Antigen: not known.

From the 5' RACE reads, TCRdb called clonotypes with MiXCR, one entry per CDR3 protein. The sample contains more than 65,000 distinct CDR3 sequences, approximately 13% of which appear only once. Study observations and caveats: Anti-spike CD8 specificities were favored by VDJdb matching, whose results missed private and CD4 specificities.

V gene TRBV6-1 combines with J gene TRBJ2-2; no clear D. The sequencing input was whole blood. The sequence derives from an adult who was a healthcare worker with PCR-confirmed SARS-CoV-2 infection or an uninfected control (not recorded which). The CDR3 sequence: CASRVNTGELFF. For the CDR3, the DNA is TGTGCCAGCAGGGTGAACACCGGGGAGCTGTTTTTT.